This TCR beta chain is from a study of OX40 agonist ivuxolimab in advanced cancers. Study context: Males comprised approximately 81% of the group, whose mean age was approximately 60 years (range roughly 23 to 90).

Here immunoSEQ multiplex PCR was the method, and the copy in TCRdb shows in-frame clones only, minus some. This sample has tens of thousands of clones, with roughly 89% found just once. The CDR3 is made up of 15 amino acids. The V gene's germline CDR1 is GTSNPN and CDR2 SVGIG (reference sequence). The V end was cut by 3 bases, the J end by 2 bases, with 14 bases between. The J gene is TRBJ2-1, the V gene TRBV30; perhaps TRBD1 as D (7 bases). The source is an adult with an advanced solid tumor such as melanoma, head and neck, liver or kidney cancer. This specimen was CD4+ or CD8+ T cells sorted from blood, taken in a trial of the OX40 agonist ivuxolimab. The CDR3 is CAWSEQGRPYNEQFF. The CDR3 region has the DNA TGTGCCTGGAGCGAACAGGGGAGGCCCTACAATGAGCAGTTCTTC.